These 3 T cell receptor beta chains were sequenced from one sample in a study of immune characterization of retroperitoneal liposarcoma. TCRdb fed the PCR reads into MiXCR, producing one record per CDR3 protein. The sample contains roughly 20,000 distinct CDR3 sequences, 35% to 40% of which appear only once. Material: blood. The receptor set was obtained from a male donor with retroperitoneal liposarcoma.

This sequence joins TRBV12-3 or TRBV12-4 and TRBJ2-3; 16 bases map to TRBD2. The J call may be faulty, since TRBJ2-1 better matches the DNA end. The length of the CDR3 is 15 residues. The CDR3 sequence: CASRKGLAGGPPQFF. The CDR3 bases are TGTGCCAGCAGAAAGGGACTAGCGGGAGGGCCTCCCCAGTTCTTC.

This clonotype was observed a few times. This chain connects TRBV7-6 to TRBJ2-2, with unresolved D. Germline loops: CDR1 SGHVS, CDR2 FNYEAQ. The V end lost 3 bases, the J end lost 4 bases, and 3 bases lay between the germline ends. There are 12 residues in the CDR3. DNA for the CDR3: TGTGCCAGCAGCTTCCCCACCGGGGAGCTGTTTTTT. This translates into CASSFPTGELFF.

In its sample, this clonotype was seen many times. The rearrangement links TRBV6-1 to TRBJ1-5; tentative D call: TRBD1 (6 bases). V was trimmed by 9 bases and J by 4 bases, leaving 13 bases between them. CDR1 is MNHNS, CDR2 SASEGT, per germline. The CDR3 spans 13 residues. The DNA for the CDR3 is TGTGCCAGTTCGGGACATTCGAATCAGCCCCAGCATTTT. As protein: CASSGHSNQPQHF.